The sequence of this TCR beta chain was determined in a study of T cell responses to AZD1222 COVID-19 vaccine (TCRdb year 2021). About the investigation overall: A total of just over 230 trial participants underwent TCR sequencing, of whom about 210 had received two doses of AZD1222 and around 25 had received two doses of the MenACWY control vaccine. Enrollment into the trials was organized by age into subgroups of 18-55, 56-69 and 70-plus years, and those subgroups contained about 150, 27 and 61 TCR-sequenced participants, respectively. Overall study results and their limits: Because no day 14 peak-response samples were available, repertoires were characterized only after the peak T cell response. Nearly half of unique spike-specific TCRs reportedly recognized epitopes outside regions mutated in the B.1.351 and B.1.1.7 variants. The whole spike protein was spanned by vaccine-associated CD4 TCRs, and dominant responses were seen in regions 160-218 and 743-854. The 56-69-year group was small, and its depth increase did not reach significance, likely because of low power. Conclusions about previously exposed vaccinees are limited, since just six or seven AZD1222 recipients were seropositive for SARS-CoV-2 at baseline. After two AZD1222 doses, both the breadth and the depth of spike-specific TCRs were significantly higher than at day 0 and than in MenACWY recipients. Most participants were white British and females outnumbered males, and the authors suggested that clonal diversity may have been underestimated.

The time point label, as the study defines it: baseline before first vaccination. The treatment or condition label of this sample denotes: meningococcal conjugate vaccine given as trial control. Vaccinee samples were obtained from the UK trials COV001 and COV002, which included a single-blind randomized controlled phase 2/3 trial of AZD1222 (ChAdOx1 nCoV-19) in healthy adults. For TCRbeta chain sequencing, PBMC samples were collected from trial participants at day 0 and at day 28 after the second dose. The CDR3 regions of human TCRbeta chains were subjected to immunosequencing. The study's own analysis went as follows. Repertoire TCRs were matched against a reference library of SARS-CoV-2-specific TCRs generated with the MIRA antigen-specificity platform. Breadth was defined as the fraction of unique TCRs that were SARS-CoV-2-associated. Depth was defined as the fraction of total T cells that were SARS-CoV-2-associated. Using the MIRA data, each spike-specific TCR was assigned both to the spike region to which the TCR was reactive and to a CD4 or CD8 class. Log10-transformed breadth and depth values were compared by one-way ANOVA with Sidak's multiple comparisons tests. What TCRdb holds here is the immuneACCESS table cut down to in-frame rearrangements. Part of the clones is not present; checked against another copy, under half of the missing clones reflect an unresolved V gene, and the others are unexplained. D and trimming come from the DNA, and the V and J calls and clone size come from that table. This sample has 120,000 to 150,000 clones in its table, and around 83% of those were observed once. The ten largest clones take up roughly 4.5% of the sample.

The CDR3 runs 16 residues from the cysteine to the phenylalanine. Just CDR3 DNA is preserved here, 48 bases in frame from base 1. Via the germline V gene (reference sequence), CDR1 is LGHDT and CDR2 YNNKEL. Ends trimmed: V by 1 base, J by 8 bases; bases unmatched to a gene: 12. This clone has a handful of counts. The target of this receptor is not known. The sample holds no much larger clone one base away, and base qualities are not on file. The sequence is built from TRBV3-1 (or the pseudogene TRBV3-2) and TRBJ1-2, with 8 middle bases fitting TRBD1. This sequence was found in an adult in good health. The specimen was peripheral blood, collected on day 0 of MenACWY control vaccination. The nucleotide sequence is given as TGTGCCAGCAGCCAAGGACAGGGGCGTAGAGTTCTGGGCTACACCTTC. Protein translation: CASSQGQGRRVLGYTF.